Listed below are T cell receptor beta chains from one sample, sequenced in a study of beta chain features in type 1 diabetes. Profiling relied on immunoSEQ multiplex PCR, and the TCRdb table lists in-frame clones only, not all of them. The sample yields about 48,000 clones, roughly 41% seen once. Sequenced: Tregs from blood. Receptors originate from a man aged 25-45 years with type 1 diabetes. Both conserved end residues are part of each CDR3. Each record gives: V gene, CDR3 protein.

V: TRBV5-1; CDR3: CASSGQDQETQYF
V: TRBV19; CDR3: CAEWRQLSVNRNTEAFF
V: TRBV7-2; CDR3: CASSFSGQETQYF
V: TRBV10-3; CDR3: CAISASSGTTPNEQFF
V: TRBV18; CDR3: CASSRDGGDFSIYEQYF
V: TRBV27; CDR3: CASSSARLAGGHNEQFF
V: TRBV20-1; CDR3: CSAPGYSEQFF
V: TRBV27; CDR3: CASSRTGTGGKSNGYTF
V: TRBV15; CDR3: CATSRVIAGVDEQYF
V: TRBV15; CDR3: CATSRDSGVNSYNEQFF
V: TRBV5-4; CDR3: CASRGGAGAGETQYF
V: TRBV6-6; CDR3: CASSSPPRSYEQYF
V: TRBV7-9; CDR3: CASSLDGRVGEQFF
V: TRBV27; CDR3: CASKEGSYNEQFF
V: TRBV4-2; CDR3: CASSRTENQETQYF
V: TRBV14; CDR3: CASRWTGSTGELFF
V: TRBV7-9; CDR3: CASSSQMNTEAFF
V: TRBV7-2; CDR3: CASSLNHRDEQFF
V: TRBV5-1; CDR3: CASSSTGSGETQYF
V: TRBV5-6; CDR3: CASSGTGNYGYTF
V: TRBV6-6; CDR3: CASSSRVYEQYF
V: TRBV30; CDR3: CAWSPREGARYNEQFF
V: TRBV6-6; CDR3: CASSSRTSLGEQYF
V: TRBV6-5; CDR3: CASGPGYNQPQHF
V: TRBV27; CDR3: CASSSTGGWTEAFF
V: TRBV10-3; CDR3: CAISDSRGGVGELFF
V: TRBV28; CDR3: CASSFGRGSIDQPQHF
V: TRBV6-5; CDR3: CASSYGPGAYEQYF
V: TRBV7-2; CDR3: CASSSRPPRTASYEQYF
V: TRBV6-1; CDR3: CASMRGSYNEQFF
V: TRBV7-2; CDR3: CASSLTGGKQPQHF
V: TRBV13; CDR3: CASSRGTSGRIYEQYF
V: TRBV7-8; CDR3: CAGSLGGDTDTQYF
V: TRBV28; CDR3: CASSLGGIQETQYF
V: TRBV2; CDR3: CASSEVTQPSYEQYF
V: TRBV28; CDR3: CASRTGVGSYNEQFF
V: TRBV7-2; CDR3: CASSLPSGRVTEQFF